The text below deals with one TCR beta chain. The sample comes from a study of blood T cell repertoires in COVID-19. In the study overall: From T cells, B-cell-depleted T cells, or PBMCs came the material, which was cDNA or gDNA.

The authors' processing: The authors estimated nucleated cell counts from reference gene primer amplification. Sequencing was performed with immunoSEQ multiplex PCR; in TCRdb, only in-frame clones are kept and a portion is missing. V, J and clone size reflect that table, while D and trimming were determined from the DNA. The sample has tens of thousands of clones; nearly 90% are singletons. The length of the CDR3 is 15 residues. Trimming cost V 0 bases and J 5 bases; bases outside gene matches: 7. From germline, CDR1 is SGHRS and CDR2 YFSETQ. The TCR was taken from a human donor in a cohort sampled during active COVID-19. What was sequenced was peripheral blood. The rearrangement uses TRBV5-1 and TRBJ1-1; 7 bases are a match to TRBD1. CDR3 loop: CASSLARQGGTEAFF. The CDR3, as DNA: TGCGCCAGCAGCTTGGCCAGACAGGGTGGGACTGAAGCTTTCTTT.